Listed here are 25 T cell receptor beta chains from one sample, sequenced in a study of PD-L1 blockade in urothelial cancer. TCRdb's copy holds only in-frame clones and misses some; the assay was immunoSEQ multiplex PCR. The profile shows some 84,000 clones, about 80% of them singletons. The sample was PBMCs, taken around atezolizumab (anti-PD-L1) treatment. These receptors were obtained from a man between 65 and 80 years old with urothelial cancer.

J is TRBJ2-7 and V is TRBV30, with TRBD1 as a possible D gene (7 bases). V gave up 8 bases and J gave up 5 bases, with 25 bases separating them. CDR1 GTSNPN and CDR2 SVGIG come from the germline V gene (reference sequence). CDR3 length: 15 residues. CDR3 nucleotides: TGTGCCCTCCAGGGGGGCAGGCCGTGGGGGGACGAGCAGTACTTC. It is translated as CALQGGRPWGDEQYF.

This clone showed up just a few times. This chain joins TRBV28 and TRBJ2-7, with a weak D call TRBD1 (6 bases). This CDR3 is 12 amino acids long. V was trimmed by 5 bases and J by 2 bases, leaving 7 bases between them. CDR1 is MDHEN, CDR2 SYDVKM, per germline. CDR3 DNA sequence: TGTGCCAGCAGTAGGACAGCCTACGAGCAGTACTTC. This encodes CASSRTAYEQYF.

The chain has TRBV7-2 and TRBJ1-1, with 9 nucleotides matching TRBD1. Germline-derived CDR1 and CDR2 are SGHTA and FQGNSA. Unmatched junction bases numbered 13, after V lost 4 bases and J lost 4 bases. The CDR3 runs to 17 residues. In nucleotides, the CDR3 is TGTGCCAGCAGCTCCAGGGGACAGGGCTTAAAGGGCACTGAAGCTTTCTTT. Translating it yields CASSSRGQGLKGTEAFF.

The CDR3 sequence: CASSLPPPLAGGSDTQYF. In nucleotides, the CDR3 is TGTGCCAGCAGCTTACCACCCCCTCTAGCGGGAGGTTCAGATACGCAGTATTTT. The V call is TRBV5-4, the J call TRBJ2-3, with 11 bases lining up with TRBD2. Looked up from germline, CDR1 is SGHNT and CDR2 is YYREEE (reference sequence). This CDR3 contains 18 residues. With V trimmed by 2 bases and J by 4 bases, 12 bases remained unmatched.

This sequence joins TRBV7-6 and TRBJ2-3; 8 bases line up with TRBD2. V was clipped by 1 base and J by 0 bases; unmatched bases: 9. Germline V lookup: CDR1 SGHVS, CDR2 FNYEAQ. This CDR3 contains 18 residues. CDR3 protein: CASSLEGGGRASTDTQYF. DNA for the CDR3: TGTGCCAGCAGCTTAGAGGGCGGGGGGCGTGCTAGCACAGATACGCAGTATTTT.

J is TRBJ1-2 and V is TRBV5-1; tentative D call: TRBD1 (5 bases). Germline V CDR1 and CDR2: SGHRS, YFSETQ. Trimming removed 2 bases at V and 4 bases at J, with 12 bases between. The CDR3 consists of 14 residues. The CDR3 protein is CASSLTQDGYGYTF. CDR3 bases: TGCGCCAGCAGCTTAACACAGGACGGCTATGGCTACACCTTC.

The V gene is TRBV23-1, the J gene TRBJ2-2; the match to TRBD1 covers 8 bases. TRBV23-1 is flagged as an ORF with uncertain function. The CDR3 contains 16 residues. After removal of 4 bases from V and 6 bases from J, the junction contained 10 bases not matched to a gene. The CDR3 DNA sequence: TGCGCCAGCAGTCCGAAACCGGACAGGGCCGCCGGGGAGCTGTTTTTT. This gives the protein CASSPKPDRAAGELFF.

Only a few counts were recorded for this clone. The chain joins TRBV7-9 to TRBJ2-7, with 7 nucleotides matching TRBD1. The CDR3 runs 14 residues. Germline lookup yields CDR1 SEHNR and CDR2 FQNEAQ (reference sequence). Trimming at V came to 5 bases and at J to 2 bases, leaving 6 bases not matched to a gene. In DNA form, the CDR3 reads TGTGCCAGCAGCCCGGGACAGAATACCTACGAGCAGTACTTC. Protein sequence: CASSPGQNTYEQYF.

V gene TRBV6-1 combines with J gene TRBJ2-7; TRBD1 aligns across 10 bases. The trim removed 4 bases at V and 6 bases at J, leaving 6 bases unmatched. Germline CDR1 MNHNS, CDR2 SASEGT. The CDR3 sequence is 14 residues long. The CDR3 coding sequence is TGTGCCAGCAGTGTAACGGGACAGGGGAGCGAGCAGTACTTC. Translated, it gives CASSVTGQGSEQYF.

The V gene is TRBV5-1, the J gene TRBJ2-7; 9 bases are a match to TRBD1. Germline V gives CDR1 SGHRS, CDR2 YFSETQ. J was trimmed by 8 bases and V by 0 bases; bases with no gene match: 3. The CDR3 runs to 13 residues. The CDR3 region has the DNA TGCGCCAGCAGCTTGGGGGACAGGGATCAGCAGTACTTC. Its protein product is CASSLGDRDQQYF.

This clone was counted once. V is TRBV7-8 and J is TRBJ2-7; tentative D call: TRBD1 (5 bases). V shed 4 bases and J shed 3 bases, with 13 bases lying between them. Germline CDR1 reads SGHVS; CDR2 reads FQNEAQ. CDR3 length: 14 residues. The CDR3 DNA reads TGTGCCAGCAGCTCTTCACAGGAGCGCTACGAGCAGTACTTC. It is translated as CASSSSQERYEQYF.

The chain couples TRBV11-3 to TRBJ1-2; no clear D gene. The CDR3 sequence is 12 residues long. Germline assignment: CDR1 SGHNT and CDR2 YENEEA. Trimming left V 8 bases short and J 1 base short, with 8 bases between. The CDR3 sequence is CASSPGNYGYTF. CDR3 sequence (DNA): TGTGCCAGCTCCCCGGGTAACTATGGCTACACCTTC.

Remarks on this clone: Other nucleotide sequences in the sample specify the same CDR3. The chain joins TRBV2 to TRBJ1-5; a possible D gene is TRBD1 (5 bases). Germline lookup yields CDR1 SNHLY and CDR2 FYNNEI. This CDR3 region has 14 residues. The V and J ends lost 3 bases and 0 bases respectively, with 6 bases between them. CDR3 sequence (DNA): TGTGCCAGCAGTGAGCAGGGTAGCAATCAGCCCCAGCATTTT. Its translation: CASSEQGSNQPQHF.

This chain uses TRBV6-5 with TRBJ2-7; 9 bases align to TRBD1. V shed 5 bases, J shed 1 base, and the junction held 6 bases outside the gene matches. Germline-derived CDR1 and CDR2 are MNHEY and SVGAGI. CDR3 length: 15 amino acids. The CDR3 reads CASSMGQGGSYEQYF. The CDR3 bases are TGTGCCAGCAGTATGGGACAGGGAGGATCCTACGAGCAGTACTTC.

The chain links TRBV11-2 to TRBJ2-5, with 9 bases lining up with TRBD2. Germline V gene lookup returns CDR1 SGHAT and CDR2 FQNNGV. V gave up 3 bases and J gave up 5 bases; unmatched junction bases: 4. The CDR3 contains 14 residues. CDR3 coding DNA: TGTGCCAGCAGCTTTGGGACTAGCACGGAGACCCAGTACTTC. This codes for CASSFGTSTETQYF.

The V gene is TRBV19, the J gene TRBJ1-5, with a possible D match to TRBD1 (5 bases). V lost 5 bases and J 2 bases, leaving 13 bases between the germline ends. CDR1 and CDR2 from the germline V gene are LNHDA and SQIVND (reference sequence). CDR3 length: 15 residues. This CDR3 is CASSSQGGGNQPQHF. In DNA form, the CDR3 reads TGTGCCAGTAGTTCCCAGGGCGGTGGCAATCAGCCCCAGCATTTT.

The gene calls are TRBV15 and TRBJ2-2; TRBD1 aligns across 8 bases. The CDR3 is 16 amino acids. The J segment lost 4 bases and the V segment lost 1 base, leaving 5 bases of the junction unmatched. Germline values: CDR1 LNHNV, CDR2 YYDKDF (reference sequence). This chain's CDR3 is CATSRGQGLFTGELFF. CDR3 bases: TGTGCCACCAGCAGAGGACAGGGGTTATTCACCGGGGAGCTGTTTTTT.

The rearrangement links TRBV5-6 to TRBJ1-2, with 8 nucleotides matching TRBD1. This CDR3 contains 16 residues. From germline, CDR1 is SGHDT and CDR2 YYEEEE. V shed 5 bases, J shed 0 bases, and the junction held 9 bases outside the gene matches. CDR3: CASSPGTGQANYGYTF. CDR3 nucleotide sequence: TGTGCCAGCAGTCCAGGGACGGGACAGGCTAACTATGGCTACACCTTC. Variable domain in full (rest from reference TRBV5-6 and TRBJ1-2): DAGVTQSPTHLIKTRGQQVTLRCSPKSGHDTVSWYQQALGQGPQFIFQYYEEEERQRGNFPDRFSGHQFPNYSSELNVNALLLGDSALYLCASSPGTGQANYGYTFGSGTRLTVV.

The rearrangement links TRBV7-2 to TRBJ2-2, with a weak D call TRBD2 (6 bases). CDR3 length: 15 residues. The germline V gene encodes CDR1 SGHTA and CDR2 FQGNSA. V was clipped by 5 bases and J by 0 bases, with 10 bases between them. CDR3 bases: TGTGCCAGCAGCCTAAGCGGGCCGAACACCGGGGAGCTGTTTTTT. Protein: CASSLSGPNTGELFF.

V is TRBV2 and J is TRBJ1-4; possibly TRBD1 for D (5 bases). CDR1 and CDR2 from the germline V gene are SNHLY and FYNNEI. The length of the CDR3 is 13 residues. Trimming left V 5 bases short and J 5 bases short, with 9 bases between. CDR3 amino acids: CASSYRINEKLFF. The CDR3 DNA sequence: TGTGCCAGCAGTTACAGGATAAATGAAAAACTGTTTTTT.

The rearrangement links TRBV18 to TRBJ1-5, with 10 nucleotides matching TRBD1. The J segment lost 4 bases and the V segment lost 3 bases, leaving 3 bases of the junction unmatched. The CDR3 consists of 15 residues. Per the germline V gene, CDR1 is KGHSH and CDR2 is LQKENI. The CDR3 spells CASSPDRGGNQPQHF. The CDR3 nucleotides are TGTGCCAGCTCACCGGACAGGGGGGGAAATCAGCCCCAGCATTTT.

The rearrangement joins TRBV5-1 to TRBJ2-5; 9 nucleotides line up with TRBD2. The germline V gene has CDR1 SGHRS and CDR2 YFSETQ. The CDR3 loop spans 15 amino acids. Trimming removed 0 bases from V and 1 base from J; junction bases left unmatched: 1. The CDR3 protein is CASSLGGGVQETQYF. In DNA form, the CDR3 reads TGCGCCAGCAGCTTGGGCGGGGGGGTCCAAGAGACCCAGTACTTC.

This chain connects TRBV5-1 to TRBJ2-1; no reliable D call. Trimming left V 0 bases short and J 0 bases short, with 7 bases between. CDR1 SGHRS and CDR2 YFSETQ come from the germline V gene. CDR3 size: 15 residues. The CDR3 is CASSLGGVSYNEQFF. DNA of the CDR3: TGCGCCAGCAGCTTGGGAGGAGTCTCCTACAATGAGCAGTTCTTC.

The gene calls are TRBV4-1 and TRBJ2-2; TRBD2 matches 9 bases. In germline, CDR1 is MGHRA, CDR2 YSYEKL. With 4 bases clipped from V and 7 bases from J, the junction kept 7 bases outside the gene matches. CDR3 length equals 15 residues. The DNA of the CDR3 is TGCGCCAGCAGCCCGTGGACTAGCGAGGGCGGGGAGCTGTTTTTT. Translated, it gives CASSPWTSEGGELFF.

This clone appeared a single time. CDR3 bases: TGCGCCAGCAGCAAGCAGGGGAAAAGCACAGATACGCAGTATTTT. Its protein is CASSKQGKSTDTQYF. The J gene is TRBJ2-3, the V gene TRBV4-3, with a weak D call TRBD1 (6 bases). In germline, CDR1 is LGHNA, CDR2 YSLEER. Trimming left V 5 bases short and J 0 bases short, with 12 bases between. The CDR3 consists of 15 residues.